The present T cell receptor beta chain was sequenced within a study of T cell responses to AZD1222 COVID-19 vaccine. General study results and limits: A rise in Spike-specific TCR breadth and depth followed two AZD1222 doses. It was only 6 or 7 AZD1222 recipients who were seropositive at baseline. Epitopes outside B.1.351 and B.1.1.7 mutated regions reportedly drew nearly half of spike TCRs.

Germline lookup yields CDR1 SGHTA and CDR2 FQGNSA. The CDR3 runs to 17 residues. Between the trimmed V and J ends, which lost 4 bases and 3 bases, there was a span of 20 bases. Concerning this clone: As yet, its antigen is unknown.

Measured with immunoSEQ multiplex PCR; TCRdb has only the in-frame clones, and not every one. The sample records roughly 130,000 clones, approximately 92% being singletons. This chain uses TRBV7-2 with TRBJ2-3; D is perhaps TRBD1 or TRBD2 (5 bases each). The receptor was isolated from an adult in good health. Specimen: peripheral blood, collected on day 0 of AZD1222 vaccination. CDR3: CASSYKGAGWETDTQYF. The CDR3 coding sequence is TGTGCCAGCAGCTATAAAGGAGCAGGGTGGGAGACAGATACGCAGTATTTT.